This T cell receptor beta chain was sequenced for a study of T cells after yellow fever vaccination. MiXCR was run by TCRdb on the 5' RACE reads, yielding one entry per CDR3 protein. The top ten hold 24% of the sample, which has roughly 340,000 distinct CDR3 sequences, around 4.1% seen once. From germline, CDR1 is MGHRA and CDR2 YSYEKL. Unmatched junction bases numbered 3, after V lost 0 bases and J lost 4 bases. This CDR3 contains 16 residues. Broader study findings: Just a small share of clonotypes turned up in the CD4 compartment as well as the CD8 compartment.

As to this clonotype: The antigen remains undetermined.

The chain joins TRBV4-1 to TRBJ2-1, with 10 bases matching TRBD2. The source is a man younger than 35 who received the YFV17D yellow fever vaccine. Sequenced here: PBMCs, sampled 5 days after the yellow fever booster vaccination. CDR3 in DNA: TGCGCCAGCAGCCAAGAGGAACTAGCGGGGTACAATGAGCAGTTCTTC. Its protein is CASSQEELAGYNEQFF.